These T cell receptor beta chains were read from a single sample in a study of blood T cell repertoires in COVID-19. Profiling relied on immunoSEQ multiplex PCR, and the TCRdb table lists in-frame clones only, not all of them. Of 40,000 to 55,000 clones in the sample, 82% were seen once. Material for sequencing was peripheral blood. These receptors all stem from an older woman with acute or convalescent COVID-19. CDR3s include the opening cysteine and the closing phenylalanine or tryptophan. The D gene is left open where the match is weak. Expanded clones are given a class, and other clones once, few, many or no size at all.

abundance,d_gene,j_gene,v_gene,len,CDR3aa,CDR3nt
-,TRBD2,TRBJ2-7,TRBV24-1,14,CATSDPGRAGEQYF,TGTGCCACCAGTGACCCCGGGAGGGCTGGAGAGCAGTACTTC
-,TRBD2,TRBJ2-1,TRBV3-1/TRBV3-2,12,CASRRREGEQFF,TGTGCCAGCAGAAGGCGGGAGGGCGAGCAGTTCTTC
-,-,TRBJ1-1,TRBV28,14,CASSPGNLNTEAFF,TGTGCCAGCAGTCCAGGGAACTTGAACACTGAAGCTTTCTTT
-,-,TRBJ1-3,TRBV14,16,CASSQVPGGGGNTIYF,TGTGCCAGCAGCCAAGTTCCTGGGGGAGGTGGAAACACCATATATTTT
-,TRBD2,TRBJ2-1,TRBV9,15,CASSGGGRAYNEQFF,TGTGCCAGCAGCGGCGGCGGGAGGGCCTACAATGAGCAGTTCTTC
few,-,TRBJ2-1,TRBV20-1,14,CSASSGSSYNEQFF,TGCAGTGCTAGTTCCGGGAGCTCCTACAATGAGCAGTTCTTC
-,-,TRBJ2-3,TRBV7-3,12,CASNDGEDTQYF,TGTGCCAGCAACGACGGGGAGGATACGCAGTATTTT
medium-sized,TRBD2,TRBJ2-7,TRBV6-2/TRBV6-3,13,CASSWAGGYEQYF,TGTGCCAGCAGTTGGGCGGGGGGCTACGAGCAGTACTTC
-,TRBD1,TRBJ2-4,TRBV28,15,CASSRDRVGENIQYF,TGTGCCAGCAGCCGTGACAGGGTAGGAGAAAACATTCAGTACTTC
-,TRBD2,TRBJ2-7,TRBV5-4,16,CASSLRSSGGTYEQYF,TGTGCCAGCAGCTTGCGCTCTAGCGGGGGAACCTACGAGCAGTACTTC
-,TRBD1,TRBJ1-1,TRBV5-8,15,CARKRQGRANTEAFF,TGTGCCAGGAAAAGACAGGGAAGGGCGAACACTGAAGCTTTCTTT
-,TRBD2,TRBJ2-3,TRBV9,16,CASSGGLAGVRDTQYF,TGTGCCAGCTCTGGGGGACTAGCGGGAGTAAGGGATACGCAGTATTTT
-,TRBD1,TRBJ1-1,TRBV9,16,CASSVEGDRENTEAFF,TGTGCCAGCAGCGTAGAGGGAGACAGGGAGAACACTGAAGCTTTCTTT
-,TRBD1,TRBJ1-1,TRBV6-6,14,CASSPWTGNTEAFF,TGTGCCAGCAGCCCTTGGACAGGGAACACTGAAGCTTTCTTT
-,TRBD1,TRBJ1-2,TRBV30,15,CAWSSGTGHFYGYTF,TGTGCCTGGAGTTCCGGGACAGGGCATTTTTATGGCTACACCTTC
once,TRBD2,TRBJ2-2,TRBV9,17,CASSVATSGRTGGELFF,TGTGCCAGCAGCGTAGCGACTAGCGGAAGGACGGGCGGGGAGCTGTTTTTT
-,TRBD2,TRBJ2-7,TRBV7-2,17,CASSSGGGLNFIDEQYF,TGTGCCAGCAGCTCGGGGGGGGGACTAAACTTCATCGACGAGCAGTACTTC
-,TRBD1,TRBJ1-2,TRBV6-5,13,CASSYDRDAGYTF,TGTGCCAGCAGCTACGACAGGGACGCAGGCTACACCTTC
-,-,TRBJ2-6,TRBV5-5,16,CASSPNRNSGANVLTF,TGTGCCAGCAGCCCAAACAGGAACTCTGGGGCCAACGTCCTGACTTTC
-,-,TRBJ2-3,TRBV28,15,CASKTSDRMVDTQYF,TGTGCCAGCAAAACCTCGGACAGAATGGTGGATACGCAGTATTTT
-,TRBD2,TRBJ2-5,TRBV5-6,17,CASSVPGLAGDRETQYF,TGTGCCAGCAGCGTACCGGGACTAGCGGGAGATAGAGAGACCCAGTACTTC
-,TRBD1,TRBJ2-7,TRBV4-2,17,CASSQDLSGTVGYEQYF,TGTGCCAGCAGCCAAGATCTTTCCGGGACAGTCGGCTACGAGCAGTACTTC
-,TRBD2,TRBJ2-5,TRBV27,15,CASRQRGTKQETQYF,TGTGCCAGCAGACAGAGAGGGACTAAGCAAGAGACCCAGTACTTC
-,TRBD2,TRBJ2-1,TRBV28,16,CASSYLAGSSYNEQFF,TGTGCCAGCAGTTACTTAGCGGGCAGCTCCTACAATGAGCAGTTCTTC
-,-,TRBJ2-7,TRBV30,11,CAGQTGYEQYF,TGTGCCGGCCAAACAGGGTACGAGCAGTACTTC
few,-,TRBJ2-2,TRBV5-1,13,CASSLVEGSELFF,TGCGCCAGCAGCTTGGTGGAGGGCTCGGAGCTGTTTTTT
-,TRBD2,TRBJ2-2,TRBV18,19,CASSLRLASGRVRTGELFF,TGTGCCAGCTCACTACGACTCGCTAGCGGGAGGGTCCGCACCGGGGAGCTGTTTTTT
once,-,TRBJ1-3,TRBV2,15,CASSERTSWENTIYF,TGTGCCAGCAGCGAACGGACATCCTGGGAAAACACCATATATTTT
-,TRBD2,TRBJ2-1,TRBV30,16,CAWSAPGTSGYHEQFF,TGTGCCTGGAGTGCTCCCGGGACTAGCGGTTATCATGAGCAGTTCTTC
-,-,TRBJ1-2,TRBV29-1,12,CSVERPGYGYTF,TGCAGCGTTGAACGGCCGGGATATGGCTACACCTTC
-,-,TRBJ1-1,TRBV19,15,CASTNLGGANTEAFF,TGTGCCAGTACCAACCTGGGAGGGGCGAACACTGAAGCTTTCTTT
-,TRBD1,TRBJ2-5,TRBV6-5,14,CATHRTGQRETQYF,TGTGCCACTCATAGGACAGGTCAACGGGAGACCCAGTACTTC
-,-,TRBJ1-2,TRBV6-5,14,CASSQTHTAYGYTF,TGTGCCAGCAGTCAAACACACACCGCTTATGGCTACACCTTC
-,-,TRBJ1-2,TRBV7-8,15,CASSKLDRSNYGYTF,TGTGCCAGCAGCAAACTTGACAGGTCGAACTATGGCTACACCTTC
-,TRBD2,TRBJ2-1,TRBV2,13,CASRGTSYDEQFF,TGTGCCAGCAGGGGGACTAGCTACGATGAGCAGTTCTTC
-,TRBD1,TRBJ1-2,TRBV5-5,15,CASSSGTGGGYGYTF,TGTGCCAGCAGCTCCGGGACAGGGGGAGGCTATGGCTACACCTTC
-,-,TRBJ2-1,TRBV5-4,13,CASSFSASASRFF,TGTGCCAGCAGCTTTTCGGCTAGTGCTAGCCGGTTCTTC
-,-,TRBJ1-1,TRBV6-6,14,CASSLGRGDTEAFF,TGTGCCAGCAGCCTAGGCAGGGGCGACACTGAAGCTTTCTTT
few,TRBD1,TRBJ2-7,TRBV4-1,12,CAGDRGPYEQYF,TGCGCCGGAGACAGGGGGCCCTACGAGCAGTACTTC
-,-,TRBJ2-5,TRBV11-3,15,CASSPRVDRKETQYF,TGTGCCAGCAGCCCTAGAGTGGACAGAAAAGAGACCCAGTACTTC
-,TRBD2,TRBJ2-7,TRBV7-6,15,CASSLGAGGIYEQYF,TGTGCCAGCAGCTTAGGAGCGGGAGGGATCTACGAGCAGTACTTC
-,-,TRBJ1-4,TRBV6-5,14,CASSYSNSAGLLFF,TGTGCCAGCAGTTACTCTAATTCCGCCGGACTACTGTTTTTT
-,TRBD2,TRBJ2-7,TRBV19,15,CASSIGLAGTYEQYF,TGTGCCAGTAGTATTGGACTAGCGGGTACCTACGAGCAGTACTTC
-,TRBD2,TRBJ2-7,TRBV5-1,13,CASSPLTSNEQYF,TGCGCCAGCAGCCCCTTGACTAGCAACGAGCAGTACTTC
-,-,TRBJ1-2,TRBV18,15,CASSGGRTRLSGYTF,TGTGCCAGCTCAGGCGGCAGGACTCGGCTAAGTGGCTACACCTTC
-,-,TRBJ2-6,TRBV5-1,16,CASSLIGALGANVLTF,TGCGCCAGCAGCCTGATCGGAGCTCTTGGGGCCAACGTCCTGACTTTC
-,-,TRBJ2-5,TRBV5-4,16,CASSLPTGRGQETQYF,TGTGCCAGCAGCTTGCCCACAGGAAGGGGCCAAGAGACCCAGTACTTC
-,TRBD1,TRBJ2-7,TRBV11-3,14,CASSLQDRAYEQYF,TGTGCCAGCAGCTTACAGGACAGGGCATACGAGCAGTACTTC
few,TRBD1,TRBJ1-6,TRBV27,15,CASSYTRQGGSPLHF,TGTGCCAGCAGTTATACGAGACAGGGTGGTTCACCCCTCCACTTT
-,-,TRBJ2-5,TRBV19,14,CASSAQGGHETQYF,TGTGCCAGTAGTGCACAGGGTGGACACGAGACCCAGTACTTC
once,-,TRBJ2-7,TRBV27,17,CASSPPVQGDLRYEQYF,TGTGCCAGCAGTCCACCGGTCCAAGGAGACTTAAGATACGAGCAGTACTTC
medium-sized,-,TRBJ2-4,TRBV2,15,CASNYRGGAKNIQYF,TGTGCCAGCAACTACAGGGGGGGAGCCAAAAACATTCAGTACTTC